Listed below are T cell receptor beta chains from one sample, sequenced in a study of blood T cell repertoires in COVID-19. Sequenced by immunoSEQ multiplex PCR; TCRdb stores in-frame clones only, minus some. Of roughly 100,000 clones listed, about 75% are singletons. Sequenced sample: peripheral blood. The source of these receptors is a woman older than 75 with acute or convalescent COVID-19. Both conserved end residues are part of each CDR3. The order of the fields is clone size, J gene, V gene, D gene, CDR3 DNA, CDR3 protein. D genes are given only for firm matches. The size field is filled for only some rows; it gives once, few, many or a size class.

abundance: many
j_gene: TRBJ2-7
v_gene: TRBV4-2
d_gene: TRBD1
CDR3nt: TGTGCCAGCAGCCAAGACAACAGGGGGCTGGACGAGCAGTACTTC
CDR3aa: CASSQDNRGLDEQYF

abundance: .
j_gene: TRBJ1-3
v_gene: TRBV5-8
d_gene: .
CDR3nt: TGTGCCAGCAGCGCTACCGGGGCTGGAAACACCATATATTTT
CDR3aa: CASSATGAGNTIYF

abundance: .
j_gene: TRBJ1-2
v_gene: TRBV4-1
d_gene: .
CDR3nt: TGCGCCAGCAGCCAAGATTTGGCGGTTAACTATGGCTACACCTTC
CDR3aa: CASSQDLAVNYGYTF

abundance: .
j_gene: TRBJ1-3
v_gene: TRBV30
d_gene: .
CDR3nt: TGTGCCTGGAGTCTTCATAGCTCTGGAAACACCATATATTTT
CDR3aa: CAWSLHSSGNTIYF

abundance: .
j_gene: TRBJ2-5
v_gene: TRBV5-1
d_gene: .
CDR3nt: TGCGCCAGCAGCCCGGGGTGGCAAGAGACCCAGTACTTC
CDR3aa: CASSPGWQETQYF

abundance: .
j_gene: TRBJ1-6
v_gene: TRBV25-1
d_gene: .
CDR3nt: TGTGCCAGCTCCATCGACAGCTCCTATAATTCACCCCTCCACTTT
CDR3aa: CASSIDSSYNSPLHF

abundance: .
j_gene: TRBJ2-1
v_gene: TRBV7-2
d_gene: TRBD2
CDR3nt: TGTGCCAGCAGCAAAAGGCCTAGCGGATGGAACAATGAGCAGTTCTTC
CDR3aa: CASSKRPSGWNNEQFF

abundance: few
j_gene: TRBJ2-3
v_gene: TRBV7-9
d_gene: .
CDR3nt: TGTGCCAGCAGCTTAGGAGTAGCAAGGATAGATACGCAGTATTTT
CDR3aa: CASSLGVARIDTQYF

abundance: .
j_gene: TRBJ1-2
v_gene: TRBV5-6
d_gene: .
CDR3nt: TGTGCCAGCAGCTTGTTGGGGCCAGGGGGCTACACCTTC
CDR3aa: CASSLLGPGGYTF

abundance: .
j_gene: TRBJ2-1
v_gene: TRBV4-1
d_gene: .
CDR3nt: TGCGCCAGCAGCCAAGCCTCGCGGGGGCCTGACAATGAGCAGTTCTTC
CDR3aa: CASSQASRGPDNEQFF

abundance: .
j_gene: TRBJ2-1
v_gene: TRBV7-2
d_gene: TRBD2
CDR3nt: TGTGCCAGCAGCTCTCTCGGACTAGCGATCTCCTACAATGAGCAGTTCTTC
CDR3aa: CASSSLGLAISYNEQFF

abundance: .
j_gene: TRBJ2-3
v_gene: TRBV4-2
d_gene: .
CDR3nt: TGTGCCAGCAGCCTTGGAGGGACTTCGACAGATACGCAGTATTTT
CDR3aa: CASSLGGTSTDTQYF

abundance: .
j_gene: TRBJ1-1
v_gene: TRBV6-5
d_gene: TRBD1
CDR3nt: TGTGCCAGCAGCCGACAGGGAAGGGACACTGAAGCTTTCTTT
CDR3aa: CASSRQGRDTEAFF

abundance: few
j_gene: TRBJ2-4
v_gene: TRBV30
d_gene: TRBD2
CDR3nt: TGTGCCTGGAGCCCGGGACTAGCAGAAAACATTCAGTACTTC
CDR3aa: CAWSPGLAENIQYF

abundance: .
j_gene: TRBJ2-7
v_gene: TRBV19
d_gene: TRBD1
CDR3nt: TGTGCCAGTAGTCGGACAGGCCCCTACGAGCAGTACTTC
CDR3aa: CASSRTGPYEQYF

abundance: .
j_gene: TRBJ2-7
v_gene: TRBV3-1/TRBV3-2
d_gene: .
CDR3nt: TGTGCCAGCAGCCAAAACCAGGGCGAGCAGTACTTC
CDR3aa: CASSQNQGEQYF

abundance: .
j_gene: TRBJ2-3
v_gene: TRBV9
d_gene: TRBD1
CDR3nt: TGTGCCAGCAGCGTGGATCCGGGACAGGTTACTCTTACGCAGTATTTT
CDR3aa: CASSVDPGQVTLTQYF

abundance: .
j_gene: TRBJ2-7
v_gene: TRBV5-1
d_gene: .
CDR3nt: TGCGCCAGCAGCTTTTTGGGGCGCCCCTACGAGCAGTACTTC
CDR3aa: CASSFLGRPYEQYF

abundance: .
j_gene: TRBJ2-5
v_gene: TRBV6-1
d_gene: .
CDR3nt: TGTGCCAGCAGTGAAAACCTAGCAAGTCAGGAGACCCAGTACTTC
CDR3aa: CASSENLASQETQYF

abundance: .
j_gene: TRBJ1-2
v_gene: TRBV4-3
d_gene: .
CDR3nt: TGCGCCAGCAGCCAAGATTGGGCAGAAGGCTATGGCTACACCTTC
CDR3aa: CASSQDWAEGYGYTF

abundance: once
j_gene: TRBJ2-3
v_gene: TRBV6-5
d_gene: TRBD2
CDR3nt: TGTGCCAGCAGTTCAAGCGGGGGGGTTAATACGCAGTATTTT
CDR3aa: CASSSSGGVNTQYF

abundance: few
j_gene: TRBJ2-1
v_gene: TRBV7-2
d_gene: .
CDR3nt: TGTGCCAGCAGCTTAGTGGAGGGCGATGAGCAGTTCTTC
CDR3aa: CASSLVEGDEQFF

abundance: once
j_gene: TRBJ2-2
v_gene: TRBV11-2
d_gene: .
CDR3nt: TGTGCCAGCAGCTTAAGATTGGGGGGTAACACCGGGGAGCTGTTTTTT
CDR3aa: CASSLRLGGNTGELFF

abundance: .
j_gene: TRBJ1-2
v_gene: TRBV10-3
d_gene: TRBD1
CDR3nt: TGTGCCATCACCGGACAGGGTGACTATGGCTACACCTTC
CDR3aa: CAITGQGDYGYTF

abundance: few
j_gene: TRBJ1-1
v_gene: TRBV30
d_gene: .
CDR3nt: TGTGCCTGGAGTAGGACTGCTGAAGCTTTCTTT
CDR3aa: CAWSRTAEAFF

abundance: .
j_gene: TRBJ1-2
v_gene: TRBV5-8
d_gene: .
CDR3nt: TGTGCCAGCAGCTCGCACAGATTCTATGGCTACACCTTC
CDR3aa: CASSSHRFYGYTF

abundance: .
j_gene: TRBJ1-1
v_gene: TRBV5-1
d_gene: .
CDR3nt: TGCGCCAGCAGACCTCCGGGACTGTCGAACACTGAAGCTTTCTTT
CDR3aa: CASRPPGLSNTEAFF

abundance: .
j_gene: TRBJ1-2
v_gene: TRBV7-2
d_gene: .
CDR3nt: TGTGCCAGCAGCTTCGACCAGGGCGGCTATGGCTACACCTTC
CDR3aa: CASSFDQGGYGYTF

abundance: .
j_gene: TRBJ2-7
v_gene: TRBV6-5
d_gene: TRBD2
CDR3nt: TGTGCCAGCAGTTACTCGCGGGAGAAAAGCTACGAGCAGTACTTC
CDR3aa: CASSYSREKSYEQYF

abundance: once
j_gene: TRBJ2-5
v_gene: TRBV5-4
d_gene: TRBD2
CDR3nt: TGTGCCAGCAGCTTGGCGACTAGCGGGAAAGAGACCCAGTACTTC
CDR3aa: CASSLATSGKETQYF

abundance: once
j_gene: TRBJ2-5
v_gene: TRBV3-1/TRBV3-2
d_gene: .
CDR3nt: TGTGCCAGCAGCCAAGACCTTGTCCCCAGGGCCCAGTACTTC
CDR3aa: CASSQDLVPRAQYF

abundance: .
j_gene: TRBJ1-2
v_gene: TRBV18
d_gene: TRBD1
CDR3nt: TGTGCCAGCTCACCACGGGGACAGGCCTATGGCTACACCTTC
CDR3aa: CASSPRGQAYGYTF

abundance: once
j_gene: TRBJ2-7
v_gene: TRBV7-2
d_gene: TRBD2
CDR3nt: TGTGCCAGCAGCTTATTTCTAGCGGGGTACGAGCAGTACTTC
CDR3aa: CASSLFLAGYEQYF

abundance: .
j_gene: TRBJ2-3
v_gene: TRBV18
d_gene: .
CDR3nt: TGTGCCAGCTCACCAGATGCGCCGGGGGGCGGGGATACGCAGTATTTT
CDR3aa: CASSPDAPGGGDTQYF

abundance: few
j_gene: TRBJ2-3
v_gene: TRBV2
d_gene: .
CDR3nt: TGTGCCAGCAAGGGGGCAGCGGGGGGCACAGATACGCAGTATTTT
CDR3aa: CASKGAAGGTDTQYF

abundance: once
j_gene: TRBJ1-3
v_gene: TRBV30
d_gene: TRBD1
CDR3nt: TGTGCCTGGAGTCGGGACAGGACCCTCTCTGGAAACACCATATATTTT
CDR3aa: CAWSRDRTLSGNTIYF

abundance: once
j_gene: TRBJ1-2
v_gene: TRBV5-1
d_gene: .
CDR3nt: TGCGCCAGCAGCACCGGGACAACCTCGTCCATCCCTAGCTTC
CDR3aa: CASSTGTTSSIPSF

abundance: .
j_gene: TRBJ1-3
v_gene: TRBV2
d_gene: .
CDR3nt: TGTGCCAGCAGTGCCTACGGGACATCAAATGGAAACACCATATATTTT
CDR3aa: CASSAYGTSNGNTIYF